Listed here is a single TCR beta chain. The sample comes from a study of CD8 T cells in Susac syndrome. Germline CDR1 and CDR2: LGHDT and YNNKEL (reference sequence). The junction had 6 bases not matched to a gene; V was cut back by 4 bases and J by 2 bases. The CDR3 totals 16 residues. TEMRA cells were FACS-enriched, unlike CD8+ and CD4+ T cells, which were negatively isolated. RNA amounts of about 0.5 to 1 ug underwent reverse transcription with random hexamers. Using its own MiXCR run on the immunoSEQ multiplex PCR reads, TCRdb lists one record per CDR3 protein. Seen here are 300,000 to 350,000 distinct CDR3 sequences, around 92% observed once, and the top ten hold 0.065%.

V and J are TRBV3-1 and TRBJ2-3; 10 nucleotides line up with TRBD2. The sample comprised CD4+ T cells from PBMCs. The TCR originated in a human donor with multiple sclerosis. CDR3 residues: CASSRRTSGYTDTQYF. The DNA of the CDR3 is TGTGCCAGCAGCCGACGGACTAGCGGATACACAGATACGCAGTATTTT.